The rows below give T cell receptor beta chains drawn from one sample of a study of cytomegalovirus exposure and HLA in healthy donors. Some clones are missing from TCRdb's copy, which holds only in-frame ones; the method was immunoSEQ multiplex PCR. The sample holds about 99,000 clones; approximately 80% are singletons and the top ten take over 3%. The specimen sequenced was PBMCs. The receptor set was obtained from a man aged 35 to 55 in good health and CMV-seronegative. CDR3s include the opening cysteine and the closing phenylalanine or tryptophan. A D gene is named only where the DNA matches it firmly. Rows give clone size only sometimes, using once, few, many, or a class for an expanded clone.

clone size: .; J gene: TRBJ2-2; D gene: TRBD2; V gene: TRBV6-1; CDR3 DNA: TGTGCCAGCACGACTAGCGGGACCACCGGGGAGCTGTTTTTT; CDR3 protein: CASTTSGTTGELFF
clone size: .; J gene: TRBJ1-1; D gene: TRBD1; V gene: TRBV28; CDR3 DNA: TGTGCCAGCAGTCGGAGGACAGGGTTGAACGCTGAAGCTTTCTTT; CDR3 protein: CASSRRTGLNAEAFF
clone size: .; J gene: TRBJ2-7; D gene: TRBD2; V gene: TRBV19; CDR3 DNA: TGTGCCAGTAGTCCGCAAAGCGGGAGGGCTTCCTACGAGCAGTACTTC; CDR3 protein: CASSPQSGRASYEQYF
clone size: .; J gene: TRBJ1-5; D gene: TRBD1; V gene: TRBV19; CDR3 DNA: TGTGCCAGTAGTGCCGGACAGGGGCAGAATCAGCCCCAGCATTTT; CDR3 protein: CASSAGQGQNQPQHF
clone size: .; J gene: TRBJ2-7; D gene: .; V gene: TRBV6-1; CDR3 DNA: TGTGCCAGCAGTGAACGTCGGACAGTTCAGCAGTACTTC; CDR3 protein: CASSERRTVQQYF
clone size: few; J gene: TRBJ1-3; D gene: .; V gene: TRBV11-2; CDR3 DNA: TGTGCCAGCAGCTGGCAGGGAACTGGAAACACCATATATTTT; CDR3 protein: CASSWQGTGNTIYF
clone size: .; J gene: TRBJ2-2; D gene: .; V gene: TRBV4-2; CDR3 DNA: TGTGCCAGCAGCCAAGATCCAGACACCGGGGAGCTGTTTTTT; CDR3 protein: CASSQDPDTGELFF
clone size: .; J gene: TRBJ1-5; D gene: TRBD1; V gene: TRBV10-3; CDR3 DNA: TGTGCCATCAGGACCGGGACAGGAGTTTCGGAGCCCCAGCATTTT; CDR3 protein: CAIRTGTGVSEPQHF
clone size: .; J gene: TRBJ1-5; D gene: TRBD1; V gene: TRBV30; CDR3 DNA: TGTGCCTGGAGTGATTGGACAGGGGGTCAGCCCCAGCATTTT; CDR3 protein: CAWSDWTGGQPQHF
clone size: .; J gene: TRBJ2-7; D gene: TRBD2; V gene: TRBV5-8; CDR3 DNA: TGTGCCAGCAGCTTGGCACGGGGGGGATACGAGCAGTACTTC; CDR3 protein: CASSLARGGYEQYF
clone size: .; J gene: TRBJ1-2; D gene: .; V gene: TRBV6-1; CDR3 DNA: TGTGCCAGCAGCGACGATAACCTCGGGGGCTACACCTTC; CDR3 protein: CASSDDNLGGYTF
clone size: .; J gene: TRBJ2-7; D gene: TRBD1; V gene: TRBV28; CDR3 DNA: TGTGCCAGCAGTTATCTTCCGGGACAGGGGCTCCGGAGCTCCTACGAGCAGTACTTC; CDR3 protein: CASSYLPGQGLRSSYEQYF
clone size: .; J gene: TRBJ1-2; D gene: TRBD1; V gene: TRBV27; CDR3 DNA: TGTGCCAGCAGCACCGGACAGGGTAACTATGGCTACACCTTC; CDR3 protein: CASSTGQGNYGYTF
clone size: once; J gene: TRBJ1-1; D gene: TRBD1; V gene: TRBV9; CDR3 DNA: TGTGCCAGCAGCTCCAATCCGGGTCAGGGGGCTGAAGCTTTCTTT; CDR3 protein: CASSSNPGQGAEAFF
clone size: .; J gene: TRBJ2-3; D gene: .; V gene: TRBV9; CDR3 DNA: TGTGCCAGCAGCGCGGGGACTGTATATAGCACAGATACGCAGTATTTT; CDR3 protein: CASSAGTVYSTDTQYF
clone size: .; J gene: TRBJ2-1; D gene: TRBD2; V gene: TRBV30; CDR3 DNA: TGTGCCTGGAGTGTTCCGACTAGCGATATCAACAATGAGCAGTTCTTC; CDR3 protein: CAWSVPTSDINNEQFF
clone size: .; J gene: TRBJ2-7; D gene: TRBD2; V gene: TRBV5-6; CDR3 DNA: TGTGCCAGCAGCTTGGGGGGGGGACTCCGCTACGAGCAGTACTTC; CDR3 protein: CASSLGGGLRYEQYF
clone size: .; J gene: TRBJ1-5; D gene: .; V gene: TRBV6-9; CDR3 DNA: TGTGCCAGCAGCATAGACAGGTACAATCAGCCCCAGCATTTT; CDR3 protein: CASSIDRYNQPQHF
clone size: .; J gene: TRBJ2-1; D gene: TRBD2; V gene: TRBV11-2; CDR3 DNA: TGTGCCAGCAGCTTAGGCCTGTGGGAGGGGGAGCAGTTCTTC; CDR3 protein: CASSLGLWEGEQFF
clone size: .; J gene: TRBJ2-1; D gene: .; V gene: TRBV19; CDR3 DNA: TGTGCCACGACTGTTCCCCTCCCCTATGAGCAGTTCTTC; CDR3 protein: CATTVPLPYEQFF
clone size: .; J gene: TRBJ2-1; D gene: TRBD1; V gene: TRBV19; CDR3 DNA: TGTGCCAGTAGTATCAGGACAGGGGGACCCAATGAGCAGTTCTTC; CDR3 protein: CASSIRTGGPNEQFF
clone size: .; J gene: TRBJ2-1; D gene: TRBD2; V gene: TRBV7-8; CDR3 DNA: TGTGCCAGCAGCTTAGCACCGGGACTAATTTACAATGAGCAGTTCTTC; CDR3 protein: CASSLAPGLIYNEQFF
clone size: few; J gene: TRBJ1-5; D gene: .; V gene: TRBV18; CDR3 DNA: TGTGCCAGCTCACTTTCAGAAAATCAGCCCCAGCATTTT; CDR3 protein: CASSLSENQPQHF
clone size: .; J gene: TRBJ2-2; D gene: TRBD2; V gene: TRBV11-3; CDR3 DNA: TGTGCCAGCAGGCCGGGACTATCCGACACCGGGGAGCTGTTTTTT; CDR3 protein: CASRPGLSDTGELFF
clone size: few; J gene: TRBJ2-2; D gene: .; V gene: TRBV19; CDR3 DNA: TGTGCCAGTAGTATGGGCTTAGGAGGCACCGGGGAGCTGTTTTTT; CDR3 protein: CASSMGLGGTGELFF